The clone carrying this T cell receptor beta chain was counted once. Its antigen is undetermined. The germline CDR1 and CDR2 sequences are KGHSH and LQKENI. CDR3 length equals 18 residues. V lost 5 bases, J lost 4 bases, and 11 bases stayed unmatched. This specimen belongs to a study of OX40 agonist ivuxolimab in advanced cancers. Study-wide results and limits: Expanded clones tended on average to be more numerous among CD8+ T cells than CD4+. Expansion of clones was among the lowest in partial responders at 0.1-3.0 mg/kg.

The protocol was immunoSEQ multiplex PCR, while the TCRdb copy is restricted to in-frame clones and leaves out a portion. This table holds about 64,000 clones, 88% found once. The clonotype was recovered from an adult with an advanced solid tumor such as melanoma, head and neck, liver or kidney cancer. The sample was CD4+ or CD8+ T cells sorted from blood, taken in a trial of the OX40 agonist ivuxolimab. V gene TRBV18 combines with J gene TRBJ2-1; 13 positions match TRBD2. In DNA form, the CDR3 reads TGTGCCAGCTCATTTGGACTAGCGGGAGAATATAGGTACAATGAGCAGTTCTTC. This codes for CASSFGLAGEYRYNEQFF.